The 32 T cell receptor beta chains listed next were all sequenced from one sample in a study of response to subunit inactivated influenza vaccine. TCRdb reanalysed the RT-PCR reads using MiXCR and keeps one entry per CDR3 protein. The table has about 650,000 distinct CDR3 sequences, 11% to 15% seen once. Sample: PBMCs from blood, taken 14 days before vaccination. The receptors come from a man aged 50 to 60 who received an inactivated influenza vaccine.

The gene calls are TRBV24-1 and TRBJ1-2; the match to TRBD1 covers 8 bases. Germline CDR1 reads KGHDR; CDR2 reads SFDVKD. The CDR3 has 14 residues. V trimming: 9 bases; J trimming: 3 bases; junction bases outside the gene matches: 8. CDR3: CATHPGTGDYGYTF. The DNA for the CDR3 is TGTGCCACCCACCCCGGGACAGGAGACTATGGCTACACCTTC.

This clonotype was counted between two and nine times. The rearrangement links TRBV7-2 to TRBJ1-5, with a tentative D call TRBD1 (5 bases). The CDR3 runs 15 residues. Germline lookup yields CDR1 SGHTA and CDR2 FQGNSA. V was cut by 2 bases and J by 5 bases, with 13 bases left in between. CDR3 sequence (DNA): TGTGCCAGCAGCTTAAACCCCATCAGGGATCAGCCCCAGCATTTT. Protein product: CASSLNPIRDQPQHF.

This clonotype showed up just a few times. The chain couples TRBV12-3 or TRBV12-4 to TRBJ2-4; 9 bases are a match to TRBD2. The V and J ends lost 4 bases and 2 bases, in that order; junction bases with no gene match: 9. The CDR3 runs to 17 residues. The DNA of the CDR3 is TGTGCCAGCAGTTACCCAGGACTAGCGAGATCCAAAAACATTCAGTACTTC. Its translation is CASSYPGLARSKNIQYF.

This clonotype has a count of ten or more. The chain combines TRBV2 with TRBJ2-1, with D possibly being TRBD1 or TRBD2 (5 bases each). The V gene lost 7 bases and the J gene lost 0 bases, with 19 bases spanning the gap. This CDR3 spans 17 amino acids. Germline-derived CDR1 and CDR2 are SNHLY and FYNNEI. CDR3 amino acids: CASTGRGTLLSYNEQFF. In DNA form, the CDR3 reads TGTGCCAGCACGGGTCGAGGGACCCTTCTCTCCTACAATGAGCAGTTCTTC.

This clonotype has only a few counts. V and J are TRBV4-1 and TRBJ2-2; 12 nucleotides align to TRBD2. This CDR3 spans 16 amino acids. CDR1 is MGHRA and CDR2 is YSYEKL in the germline V gene. With 9 bases clipped from V and 5 bases from J, the junction kept 10 bases outside the gene matches. CDR3 DNA sequence: TGCGCCAGTATCGCCGGGCTAGCGGGGGGGACCGGGGAGCTGTTTTTT. The encoded protein is CASIAGLAGGTGELFF.

In this sample, this clonotype turned up many times. CDR3 coding DNA: TGTGCCAGCAGTTACTCGATGTCACCTAACCCTTCCGAGCAGTACTTC. Protein product: CASSYSMSPNPSEQYF. The chain has TRBV6-2 or TRBV6-3 and TRBJ2-7; D not resolved. The CDR3 consists of 16 residues. Trimming pared 0 bases from V and 6 bases from J, leaving 18 bases between. Germline V gene lookup returns CDR1 MNHEY and CDR2 SVGEGT.

This clonotype was recorded a few times. This chain connects TRBV4-1 to TRBJ1-1; 7 bases align to TRBD1. Germline CDR1 MGHRA, CDR2 YSYEKL. After removal of 3 bases from V and 4 bases from J, the junction contained 8 bases not matched to a gene. CDR3 size: 15 residues. The CDR3 region is CASSHNTGAFTEAFF. The CDR3 region has the DNA TGCGCCAGCAGCCATAACACAGGGGCCTTCACTGAAGCTTTCTTT.

This clonotype was recorded a few times. The chain joins TRBV29-1 to TRBJ2-5, with a tentative D call TRBD2 (7 bases). V gave up 5 bases and J gave up 5 bases, with 15 bases separating them. CDR1 is SQVTM and CDR2 is ANQGSEA in the germline V gene. The CDR3 runs to 13 residues. The CDR3 DNA reads TGCAGCGTTTCCCCCGGGGGGCCTGAGACCCAGTACTTC. Residues: CSVSPGGPETQYF.

The gene calls are TRBV5-1 and TRBJ2-1; 9 bases match TRBD2. The CDR3 is 15 amino acids. V gave up 0 bases and J gave up 12 bases; unmatched junction bases: 10. The V gene's germline CDR1 is SGHRS and CDR2 YFSETQ. CDR3 loop: CASSLDVSGSSPQFF. The CDR3 coding sequence is TGCGCCAGCAGCTTGGACGTTAGCGGGAGTTCCCCGCAGTTCTTC.

This clonotype showed up many times. The chain recombines TRBV12-3 or TRBV12-4 with TRBJ2-1, with 11 bases matching TRBD2. J was trimmed by 3 bases and V by 3 bases; bases with no gene match: 1. CDR3 size: 15 residues. The CDR3 protein is CASSFSGGGYNEQFF. CDR3 bases: TGTGCCAGCAGTTTTAGCGGGGGGGGCTACAATGAGCAGTTCTTC.

This clonotype has ten or more counts. J is TRBJ1-2 and V is TRBV6-1; 11 nucleotides line up with TRBD1. V lost 7 bases, J lost 8 bases, and 12 bases stayed unmatched. Germline assignment: CDR1 MNHNS and CDR2 SASEGT. This CDR3 comprises 15 residues. This CDR3 is CASTPRTGGVVGYTF. In nucleotides, the CDR3 is TGTGCCAGCACTCCTCGGACAGGGGGCGTTGTCGGCTACACCTTC.

This clonotype was observed a handful of times. In DNA form, the CDR3 reads TGCGCCAGCAGCTTGCACCTGGGGGGGTCCCAAGAGACCCAGTACTTC. Protein product: CASSLHLGGSQETQYF. This chain links TRBV5-1 with TRBJ2-5; TRBD2 agrees at 7 bases. V was clipped by 1 base and J by 1 base; unmatched bases: 7. The CDR3 consists of 16 residues. CDR1 and CDR2 from the germline V gene are SGHRS and YFSETQ.

This clonotype was recorded a few times. The genes are TRBV6-1 and TRBJ2-6; D call uncertain. CDR3 length: 15 amino acids. The V gene lost 6 bases and the J gene lost 1 base, with 10 bases spanning the gap. Germline-derived CDR1 and CDR2 are MNHNS and SASEGT. Here the CDR3 DNA reads TGTGCCAGCAGGTCCCGGGCGTCTGGGGCCAACGTCCTGACTTTC. This encodes CASRSRASGANVLTF.

The chain carries TRBV10-3 and TRBJ2-1; the D gene is possibly TRBD1 (6 bases). Trimming pared 2 bases from V and 3 bases from J, leaving 11 bases between. The CDR3 contains 15 residues. Per germline, CDR1 ENHRY and CDR2 SYGVKD. The CDR3 bases are TGTGCCATCAGTGAGAGGGACATACTCTACAATGAGCAGTTCTTC. It encodes CAISERDILYNEQFF.

This sequence joins TRBV2 and TRBJ1-5, with a tentative D call TRBD1 (5 bases). Trimming stripped 1 base from V and 12 bases from J, with 16 bases between. This CDR3 spans 14 amino acids. The V gene's germline CDR1 is SNHLY and CDR2 FYNNEI. The CDR3: CASSEGTLGVLQHF. In DNA form, the CDR3 reads TGTGCCAGCAGTGAAGGTACACTGGGGGTCCTCCAGCATTTT.

This clonotype was found a few times. The rearrangement joins TRBV4-3 to TRBJ1-6, with a weak D call TRBD1 (6 bases). This CDR3 is 20 amino acids long. Trimming pared 2 bases from V and 8 bases from J, leaving 28 bases between. Germline V CDR1 and CDR2: LGHNA, YSLEER. DNA of the CDR3: TGCGCCAGCAGCCAAAGCTATTGGGAGGGGGAACTACTTAGGGATTCACCCCTCCACTTT. This encodes CASSQSYWEGELLRDSPLHF.

The chain couples TRBV11-2 to TRBJ1-1; 9 bases map to TRBD1. This CDR3 has 15 amino acids. Trimming removed 3 bases from V and 0 bases from J; junction bases left unmatched: 2. The germline V gene encodes CDR1 SGHAT and CDR2 FQNNGV. The CDR3 loop is CASSFGDRVNTEAFF. The CDR3 region has the DNA TGTGCCAGCAGCTTCGGGGACAGGGTGAACACTGAAGCTTTCTTT.

V is TRBV28 and J is TRBJ2-5; D may be TRBD1 or TRBD2 (5 bases each). CDR3 size: 13 residues. Germline CDR1 MDHEN, CDR2 SYDVKM. V shed 6 bases and J shed 9 bases, with 17 bases lying between them. CDR3 nucleotide sequence: TGTGCCAGCAGATCCGGGGCGATGGGGGCCCAGTACTTC. Residues: CASRSGAMGAQYF.

In its sample, this clonotype was seen a few times. The chain has TRBV27 and TRBJ2-1; a weak D match, TRBD2 (7 bases). Between the trimmed V and J ends, which lost 1 base and 6 bases, there was a span of 10 bases. The germline CDR1 and CDR2 sequences are MNHEY and SMNVEV (reference sequence). The CDR3 length is 14 residues. CDR3 sequence reads: CASSLFRGANEQFF. The DNA of the CDR3 is TGTGCCAGCAGTTTATTCCGGGGGGCCAATGAGCAGTTCTTC.

V usage is TRBV14 and J usage is TRBJ2-7, with TRBD1 as a possible D gene (6 bases). CDR3 size: 19 residues. Between the trimmed V and J ends, which lost 0 bases and 0 bases, there was a span of 21 bases. Germline CDR1 reads SGHDN; CDR2 reads FVKESK. CDR3 protein: CASSQDLGRGHSSSYEQYF. Written as DNA, the CDR3 is TGTGCCAGCAGCCAAGATCTGGGCAGGGGTCATTCGAGCTCCTACGAGCAGTACTTC.

This chain links TRBV29-1 with TRBJ1-4; the D gene is possibly TRBD1 (5 bases). V was pared by 6 bases and J by 3 bases, with 14 bases between. The CDR3 sequence is 14 residues long. Germline CDR1 reads SQVTM; CDR2 reads ANQGSEA. The CDR3 DNA sequence: TGCAGCGTGAAAGAGGGGTCGTCTAATGAAAAACTGTTTTTT. Protein: CSVKEGSSNEKLFF. The full variable domain, in which reference TRBV29-1 and TRBJ1-4 provide the parts outside the CDR3, is SAVISQKPSRDICQRGTSLTIQCQVDSQVTMMFWYRQQPGQSLTLIATANQGSEATYESGFVIDKFPISRPNLTFSTLTVSNMSPEDSSIYLCSVKEGSSNEKLFFGSGTQLSVL.

The sample holds many counts of this clonotype. J is TRBJ1-5 and V is TRBV12-3 or TRBV12-4; D is uncertain. The CDR3 covers 12 residues. V was clipped by 3 bases and J by 4 bases, with 4 bases between them. This CDR3 is CASSFGNQPQHF. CDR3 DNA sequence: TGTGCCAGCAGTTTCGGAAATCAGCCCCAGCATTTT.

This clonotype was observed a handful of times. This chain connects TRBV24-1 to TRBJ2-3; 8 nucleotides match TRBD1. With 9 bases clipped from V and 1 base from J, the junction kept 5 bases outside the gene matches. CDR1 and CDR2 (germline): KGHDR, SFDVKD. The CDR3 runs to 14 residues. The chain's CDR3 is CATAGQGGTDTQYF. The CDR3 coding sequence is TGTGCCACCGCTGGACAGGGTGGCACAGATACGCAGTATTTT.

This clonotype was counted at least ten times. This sequence joins TRBV7-9 and TRBJ1-1; 8 bases line up with TRBD1. Unmatched junction bases numbered 8, after V lost 0 bases and J lost 5 bases. The CDR3 covers 16 residues. CDR1 and CDR2 from the germline V gene are SEHNR and FQNEAQ (reference sequence). This CDR3 reads CASSLATGQGRTEAFF. The DNA of the CDR3 is TGTGCCAGCAGCTTAGCCACTGGACAGGGTCGGACTGAAGCTTTCTTT.

This clonotype has more than one count but fewer than ten. The chain employs TRBV6-5 and TRBJ2-7; tentatively, D is TRBD1 (5 bases). The CDR3 covers 15 residues. Germline CDR1 reads MNHEY; CDR2 reads SVGAGI. V lost 2 bases, J lost 2 bases, and 13 bases lay in between. The CDR3 DNA sequence: TGTGCCAGCAGTTACCGACAGCCGAGGACCTACGAGCAGTACTTC. Its translation is CASSYRQPRTYEQYF.

This clonotype was found a few times. The rearrangement joins TRBV4-3 to TRBJ2-3; 7 bases map to TRBD1. The J segment lost 9 bases and the V segment lost 1 base, leaving 16 bases of the junction unmatched. This CDR3 is 17 amino acids long. The germline CDR1 and CDR2 sequences are LGHNA and YSLEER. CDR3: CASSQAYGTAPTRTQYF. As DNA, the CDR3 is TGCGCCAGCAGCCAAGCCTACGGGACAGCCCCTACACGGACGCAGTATTTT.

The rearrangement links TRBV7-2 to TRBJ2-2; tentatively, D is TRBD1 (6 bases). CDR1 and CDR2 (germline): SGHTA, FQGNSA. The CDR3 length is 16 residues. V was pared by 4 bases and J by 4 bases, with 16 bases between. CDR3 DNA sequence: TGTGCCAGCAGCTCTCCCGACAGGTTTGGCACCGGGGAGCTGTTTTTT. Translation gives CASSSPDRFGTGELFF.

This clonotype was seen a handful of times. CDR3 bases: TGTGCCAGTAGTGCGGGACCCACGCCCTACGAGCAGTACTTC. Its protein product is CASSAGPTPYEQYF. The genes are TRBV19 and TRBJ2-7; possibly TRBD2 for D (6 bases). The CDR3 is made up of 14 amino acids. Germline V gene lookup returns CDR1 LNHDA and CDR2 SQIVND (reference sequence). Trimming took 5 bases from V and 2 from J, leaving 13 bases between them. The full variable domain, completed using reference TRBV19 and TRBJ2-7, is DGGITQSPKYLFRKEGQNVTLSCEQNLNHDAMYWYRQDPGQGLRLIYYSQIVNDFQKGDIAEGYSVSREKKESFPLTVTSAQKNPTAFYLCASSAGPTPYEQYFGPGTRLTVT.

This clonotype was observed a few times. The V and J genes are TRBV4-3 and TRBJ2-1, with D hard to call. V was trimmed by 1 base and J by 0 bases, leaving 10 bases between them. Germline loops: CDR1 LGHNA, CDR2 YSLEER. The CDR3 consists of 16 residues. CDR3 DNA: TGCGCCAGCAGCCAAGGAAGGAGTAGCTCCTACAATGAGCAGTTCTTC. This codes for CASSQGRSSSYNEQFF.

In its sample, this clonotype was seen many times. The chain employs TRBV7-2 and TRBJ2-5; 7 bases map to TRBD2. V lost 3 bases to trimming and J lost 4 bases; unmatched junction nucleotides: 5. The germline gives CDR1 SGHTA, CDR2 FQGNSA. This CDR3 comprises 14 residues. In nucleotides, the CDR3 is TGTGCCAGCAGCTTGAGAGGGAGGGGAGAGACCCAGTACTTC. This gives the protein CASSLRGRGETQYF.

The rearrangement uses TRBV11-1 and TRBJ2-1; 8 bases line up with TRBD1. The CDR3 length is 18 residues. Germline loops: CDR1 SGHAT, CDR2 FQDESV (reference sequence). The V and J ends lost 4 bases and 6 bases, in that order; junction bases with no gene match: 17. Written as DNA, the CDR3 is TGTGCCAGCAGCTCGACGTCCGAGAGGACAGGGACTCGCAATGAGCAGTTCTTC. Its protein product is CASSSTSERTGTRNEQFF. Looking up the rest from reference TRBV11-1 and TRBJ2-1 gives the full variable domain: EAEVAQSPRYKITEKSQAVAFWCDPISGHATLYWYRQILGQGPELLVQFQDESVVDDSQLPKDRFSAERLKGVDSTLKIQPAELGDSAMYLCASSSTSERTGTRNEQFFGPGTRLTVL.

This clonotype was picked up a small number of times. The gene calls are TRBV12-5 and TRBJ2-3; unclear D gene. The germline V gene has CDR1 LGHNT and CDR2 FRNRAP. V lost 6 bases to trimming and J lost 0 bases, with 7 bases between them. The CDR3 sequence is 13 residues long. CDR3 coding DNA: TGTGCTAGTGGCCCCCCTAGCACAGATACGCAGTATTTT. Translating it yields CASGPPSTDTQYF.